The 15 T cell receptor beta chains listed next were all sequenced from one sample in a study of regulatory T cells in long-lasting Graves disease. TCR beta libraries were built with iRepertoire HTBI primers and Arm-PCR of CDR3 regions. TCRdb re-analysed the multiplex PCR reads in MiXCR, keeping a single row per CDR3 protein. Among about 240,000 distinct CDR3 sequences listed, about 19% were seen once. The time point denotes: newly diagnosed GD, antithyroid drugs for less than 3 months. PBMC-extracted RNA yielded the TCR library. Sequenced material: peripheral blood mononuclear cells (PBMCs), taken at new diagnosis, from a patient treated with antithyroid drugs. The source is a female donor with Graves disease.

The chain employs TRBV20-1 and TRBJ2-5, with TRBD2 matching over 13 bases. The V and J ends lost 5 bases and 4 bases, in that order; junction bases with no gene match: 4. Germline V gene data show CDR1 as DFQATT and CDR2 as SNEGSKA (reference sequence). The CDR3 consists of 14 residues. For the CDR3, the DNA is TGCAGTGCTGCTACTAGCGGGAGGGGAGAGACCCAGTACTTC. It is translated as CSAATSGRGETQYF.

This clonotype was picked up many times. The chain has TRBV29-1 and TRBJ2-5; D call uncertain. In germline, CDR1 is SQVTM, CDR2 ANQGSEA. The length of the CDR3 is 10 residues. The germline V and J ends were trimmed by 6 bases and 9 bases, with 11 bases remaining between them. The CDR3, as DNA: TGCAGCGTGAACCTGGAGTCCCAGTACTTC. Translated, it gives CSVNLESQYF.

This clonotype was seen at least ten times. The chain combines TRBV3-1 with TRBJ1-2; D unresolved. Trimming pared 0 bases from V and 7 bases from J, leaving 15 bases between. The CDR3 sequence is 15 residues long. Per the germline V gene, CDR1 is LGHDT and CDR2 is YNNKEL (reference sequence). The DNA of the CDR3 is TGTGCCAGCAGCCAAGAATCGAGAAGGGCCGGTGGCTACACCTTC. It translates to CASSQESRRAGGYTF.

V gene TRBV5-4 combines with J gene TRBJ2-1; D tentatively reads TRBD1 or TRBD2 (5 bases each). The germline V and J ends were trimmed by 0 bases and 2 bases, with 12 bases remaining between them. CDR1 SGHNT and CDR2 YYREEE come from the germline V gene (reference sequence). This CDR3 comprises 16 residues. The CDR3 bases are TGTGCCAGCAGCTTGGGGGGCGGGCGGACCTACAATGAGCAGTTCTTC. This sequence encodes CASSLGGGRTYNEQFF.

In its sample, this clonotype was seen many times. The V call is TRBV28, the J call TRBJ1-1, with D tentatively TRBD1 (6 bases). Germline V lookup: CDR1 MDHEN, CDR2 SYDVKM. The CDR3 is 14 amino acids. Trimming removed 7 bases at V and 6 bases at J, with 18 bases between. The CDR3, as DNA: TGTGCCAGCATAGGTAGGGACATCTTAGCTGAAGCTTTCTTT. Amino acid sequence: CASIGRDILAEAFF.

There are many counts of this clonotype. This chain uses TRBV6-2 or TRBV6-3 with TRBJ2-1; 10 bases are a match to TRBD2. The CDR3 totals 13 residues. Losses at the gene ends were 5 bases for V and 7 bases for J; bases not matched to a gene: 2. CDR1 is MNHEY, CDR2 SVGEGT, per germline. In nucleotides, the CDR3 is TGTGCCAGCAGTAGCGGGAGGGCAAATGAGCAGTTCTTC. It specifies CASSSGRANEQFF.

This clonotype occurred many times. CDR3 DNA sequence: TGCAGTGCTAGAGAGGGTAGCGGGGGGGCGGAGACCCAGTACTTC. This sequence encodes CSAREGSGGAETQYF. This rearrangement joins TRBV20-1 to TRBJ2-5; 11 bases line up with TRBD2. The J segment lost 5 bases and the V segment lost 0 bases, leaving 5 bases of the junction unmatched. CDR3 size: 15 residues. Germline-derived CDR1 and CDR2 are DFQATT and SNEGSKA (reference sequence).

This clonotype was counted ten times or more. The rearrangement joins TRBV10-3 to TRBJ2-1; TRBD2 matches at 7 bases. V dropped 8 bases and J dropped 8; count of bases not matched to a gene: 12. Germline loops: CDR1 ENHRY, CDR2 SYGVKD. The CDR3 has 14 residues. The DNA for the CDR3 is TGTGCCATCGCTTCGGGGGAGGGCTTGGATGAGCAGTTCTTC. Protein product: CAIASGEGLDEQFF.

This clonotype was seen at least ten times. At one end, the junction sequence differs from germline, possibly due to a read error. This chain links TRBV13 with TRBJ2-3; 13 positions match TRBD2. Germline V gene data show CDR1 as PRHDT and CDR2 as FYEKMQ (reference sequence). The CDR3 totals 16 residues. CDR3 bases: TGCGCCAGCAGCACAGGACTAGCGGGGGGCACAGATACGCAGTATTTT. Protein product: CASSTGLAGGTDTQYF.

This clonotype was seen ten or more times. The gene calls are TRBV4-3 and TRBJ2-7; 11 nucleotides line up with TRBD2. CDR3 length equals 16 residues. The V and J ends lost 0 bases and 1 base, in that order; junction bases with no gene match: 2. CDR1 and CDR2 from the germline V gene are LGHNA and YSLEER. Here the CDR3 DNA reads TGCGCCAGCAGCCAAGATACTAGCGGGAGTTCCTACGAGCAGTACTTC. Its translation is CASSQDTSGSSYEQYF.

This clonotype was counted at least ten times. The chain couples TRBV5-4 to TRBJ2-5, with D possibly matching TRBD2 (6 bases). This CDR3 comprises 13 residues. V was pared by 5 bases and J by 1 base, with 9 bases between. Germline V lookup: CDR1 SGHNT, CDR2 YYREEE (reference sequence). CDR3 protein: CASRGRGQETQYF. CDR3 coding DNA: TGTGCCAGCAGAGGGCGGGGCCAAGAGACCCAGTACTTC.

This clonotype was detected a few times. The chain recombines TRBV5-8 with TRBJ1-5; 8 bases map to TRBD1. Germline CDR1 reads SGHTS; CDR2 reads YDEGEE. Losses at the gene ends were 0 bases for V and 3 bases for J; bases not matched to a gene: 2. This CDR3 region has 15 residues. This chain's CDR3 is CASSLGTGINQPQHF. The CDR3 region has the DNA TGTGCCAGCAGCTTGGGGACAGGGATCAATCAGCCCCAGCATTTT.

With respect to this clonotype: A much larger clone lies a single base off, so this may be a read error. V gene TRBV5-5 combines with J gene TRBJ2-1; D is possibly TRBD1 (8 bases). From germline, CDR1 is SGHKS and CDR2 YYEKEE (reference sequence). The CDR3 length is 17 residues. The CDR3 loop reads CASSPSGGTGSYNGQFF. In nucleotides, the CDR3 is TGCGCCAGCAGCCCCTCCGGGGGGACAGGCTCCTACAATGGGCAGTTCTTC.

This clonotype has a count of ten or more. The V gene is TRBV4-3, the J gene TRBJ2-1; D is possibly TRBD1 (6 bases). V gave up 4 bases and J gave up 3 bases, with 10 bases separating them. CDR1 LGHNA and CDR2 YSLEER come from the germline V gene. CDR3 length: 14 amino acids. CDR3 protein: CASSREQGYNEQFF. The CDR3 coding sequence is TGCGCCAGCAGCCGAGAACAGGGCTACAATGAGCAGTTCTTC.

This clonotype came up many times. CDR3 coding DNA: TGTGCCAGCAGCCCAGCGGGAGCGAACACCGGGGAGCTGTTTTTT. It translates to CASSPAGANTGELFF. The gene calls are TRBV7-3 and TRBJ2-2; TRBD2 aligns across 8 bases. The germline V gene encodes CDR1 SGHTA and CDR2 FQGTGA. J gave up 0 bases and V 5 bases, and 2 bases lay outside the gene matches. CDR3 length: 15 residues.